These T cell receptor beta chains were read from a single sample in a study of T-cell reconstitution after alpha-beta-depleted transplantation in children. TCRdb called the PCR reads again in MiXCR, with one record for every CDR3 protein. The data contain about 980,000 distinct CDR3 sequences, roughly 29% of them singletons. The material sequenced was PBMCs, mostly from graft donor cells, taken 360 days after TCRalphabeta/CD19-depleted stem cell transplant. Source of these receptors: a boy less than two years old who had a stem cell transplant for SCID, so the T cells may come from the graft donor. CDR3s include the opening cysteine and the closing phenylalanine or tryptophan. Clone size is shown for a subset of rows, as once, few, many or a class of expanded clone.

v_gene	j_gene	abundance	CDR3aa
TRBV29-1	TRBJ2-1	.	CSVNSGGALRNEQFF
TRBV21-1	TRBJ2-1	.	CASSKVWNNEQFF
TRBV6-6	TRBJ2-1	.	CASSYSGAGTRGSEQFF
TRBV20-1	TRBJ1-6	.	CSASSGQFNSPLHF
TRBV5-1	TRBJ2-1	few	CASSLSRGMVNEQFF
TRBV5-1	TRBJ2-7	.	CASSSSPGQGTYEQYF
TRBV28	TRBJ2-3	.	CASSLVLGLPGVPDTQYF
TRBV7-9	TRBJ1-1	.	CASSPALRWNTEAFF
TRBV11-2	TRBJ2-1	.	CASSYISNEQFF
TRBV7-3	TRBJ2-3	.	CASSPSGPAPRYTQYF
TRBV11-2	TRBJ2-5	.	CATSLDGPQGRKETQYF
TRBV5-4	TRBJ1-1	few	CASSYPLPSTEAFF
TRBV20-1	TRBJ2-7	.	CSAREARQGTHEQYF
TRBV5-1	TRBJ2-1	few	CASSSKQNEQFF
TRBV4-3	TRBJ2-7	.	CASSQDWGTYEQYF
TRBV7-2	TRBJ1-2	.	CASSLNPGEGGGYTF
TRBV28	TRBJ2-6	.	CASRKPTPSGANVLTF
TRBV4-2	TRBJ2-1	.	CASSQGVGTSSYNEQFF
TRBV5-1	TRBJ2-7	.	CASSPGLTGEKYF
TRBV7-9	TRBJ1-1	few	CASSPSRGRVNTEAFF
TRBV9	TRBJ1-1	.	CASSVTGWTEAFF
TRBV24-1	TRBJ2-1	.	CATSDWSGGANEQFF
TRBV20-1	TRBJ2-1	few	CSARRIREQFF
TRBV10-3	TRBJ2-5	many	CAIGVGTQYF
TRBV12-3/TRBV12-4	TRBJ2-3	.	CASSLATSGGEDTQYF
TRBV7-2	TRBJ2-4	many	CASSTVDIQYF
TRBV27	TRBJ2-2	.	CASSLISSRRDGELFF
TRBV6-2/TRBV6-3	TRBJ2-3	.	CASSYEAGDTTDTQYF
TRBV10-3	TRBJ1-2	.	CASSNRGWVNYGYTF
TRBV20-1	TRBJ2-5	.	CRASGPLTGETQYF
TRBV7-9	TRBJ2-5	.	CASSAMGLPVSETQYF
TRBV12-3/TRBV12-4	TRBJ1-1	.	CASSSIRGTEAFF
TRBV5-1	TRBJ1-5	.	CARTRQGNNQPQHF
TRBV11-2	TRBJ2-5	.	CASRYSGAKETQYF
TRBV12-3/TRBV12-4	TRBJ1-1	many	CASSISPNTEAFF
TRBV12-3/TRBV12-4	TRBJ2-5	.	CASSFPPRVETQYF
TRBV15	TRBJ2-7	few	CATSKEDTYEQYF
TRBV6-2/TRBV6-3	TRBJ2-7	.	CASSAPGQGLREQYF
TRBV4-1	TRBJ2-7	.	CASSQQGSSPDRDYEQYF
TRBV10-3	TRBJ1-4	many	CAISPQGLGEKLFF
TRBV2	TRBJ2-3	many	CASIFGIGASRTDTQYF
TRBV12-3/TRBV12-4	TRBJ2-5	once	CASSSLNMGETQYF
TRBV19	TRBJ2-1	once	CASSIPGRAPYNEQFF
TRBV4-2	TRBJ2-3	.	CASSPPLRQPRDTQYF
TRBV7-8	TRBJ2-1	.	CASSSRPPGLEILYEQFF
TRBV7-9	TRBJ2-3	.	CASSLEGSTQYF
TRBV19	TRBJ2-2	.	CASSITLSGNTGELFF
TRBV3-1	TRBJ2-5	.	CASSQVLREGETQYF
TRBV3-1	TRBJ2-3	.	CASSQLVDTQYF